The sequence of this TCR beta chain was determined in a study of cytomegalovirus exposure and HLA in healthy donors listed by TCRdb under 2017. Background on the whole study: An earlier analysis of approximately 640 of the donors reported about 290 Gb of sequence data and some 120 million unique TCR beta sequences from about 180 million T cells. Among roughly 400 genotyped donors of the cohort, an average of about 240,000 unique TCR beta nucleotide sequences were sequenced per donor, roughly 18% of them non-productive. In an earlier analysis of around 540 of the donors, high-throughput TCR beta sequencing was used to judge whether each TCR beta V gene segment behaved as functional or pseudogenic. The study used immunosequencing to profile the T cell repertoires of hundreds of subjects and linked those repertoires to cytomegalovirus serostatus. Among the approximately 400 genotyped donors, around 79% belonged to the genetic ancestry cluster associated with self-reported Caucasian donors. Every discovery cohort repertoire had been produced on one sequencing platform. HLA typing included class I and class II loci at four-digit resolution. To predict cytomegalovirus infection status, the study brought together high-throughput TCR immunosequencing, statistical association of individual TCRs with disease status, and machine learning. In a later analysis, previously published TCR beta repertoires from about 640 donors were re-analyzed and high-resolution HLA genotyping was added so that TCR occurrence patterns could be studied. An early release that covered some 640 HLA-typed donors contained approximately 300 gigabases of sequencing data and around 85 million unique TCR sequences. Rather than drawing on any new phenotypic data, the later analysis identified candidate immune exposures from TCR beta sequences and the way those sequences occurred across donors. Besides the first cohort of roughly 640 subjects, a separate validation cohort made up of 120 different subjects was used. In a later genetic analysis, genome-wide SNP genotypes for about three fifths of the roughly 670 donors were used, and that subset was treated as a discovery cohort. About 5 DR-DQ haplotypes were handled as single units for association and clustering, since linkage in the cohort was strong. The study aimed to test whether cataloging public T cell receptors could reveal signatures of past pathogen exposure. The number of typed donors differed by locus: about 620-640 for A, B, C, DRB1 and DQB1; approximately 540 for DQA1; approximately 600 for DPA1; and roughly 470 for DPB1. Donor age, sex, ethnicity and CMV serostatus were compiled alongside the repertoire data. General conclusions and limits of the study: Three of the identified cytomegalovirus-associated TCR beta chains were confirmed in vitro to be specific for cytomegalovirus antigens. The study listed around 160 TCR beta chains as associated with cytomegalovirus. Linkage disequilibrium might explain the correlated functional status among segregating V segments, but an unknown experimental factor could not be ruled out. According to a later analysis, parvovirus B19, influenza, CMV and Epstein-Barr virus appeared linked to several top co-occurrence clusters. It was suggested by the authors that the approach could potentially be generalized to other disease states and immunological phenotypes. For the cohort, immune exposure information was limited to CMV serostatus. Only TCR beta chains were sequenced in this cohort, and the absence of alpha or paired-chain data limited detectable features. A further reported finding was that TCR beta sequences accurately predicted the HLA-A and HLA-B alleles for most subjects in the first cohort. In a later analysis, the rate of TCR association differed among HLA loci, with DRB1 alleles having the most associated TCRs and HLA-C alleles having the fewest. In a later analysis, most CMV-associated TCR beta chains were found to appear HLA-restricted, with HLA associations seemingly driven largely by CMV exposure. In both the original and validation cohorts, the classifier was reported to diagnose cytomegalovirus status with high specificity and sensitivity. A later genetic analysis reported fewer N-insertions in productive TCRs among donors in an Asian-associated ancestry cluster than the 666-donor mean. At a false discovery rate of 0.05, a later analysis linked under 20,000 TCR beta sequences to specific HLA alleles. A later genetic analysis associated a missense DCLRE1C variant with V-gene and J-gene trimming of TCR beta chains, and an independent cohort replicated the association. In an earlier analysis of 587 of the donors, most TCR beta V segments appeared in productive rearrangements about 90% or about 30% of the time, broadly matching IMGT annotations. The earlier analysis of fewer than 750 of the donors excluded about 16 rarely observed V segments, including chromosome 9 orphons, because counts were too low. A group of highly shared sequence variants was considered likely to be a technical artifact of the sequencing pipeline. A later analysis found that HLA-associated TCR beta chains were more clonally expanded and had lower generation probabilities than equally common non-associated chains. When HLA alleles, especially DR and DQ, strongly co-occurred, attributing TCR associations to individual alleles was difficult. Most TCR sequences were observed very rarely across donors, whereas some public TCRs were present in many individuals. Because some donors lacked HLA typing at each locus, the association tests relied only on the typed subset. The presence/absence analyses assumed that sequencing depth was roughly uniform across donors, and that assumption may not be true.

The cohort was made up of 666 healthy bone marrow donors. At the time of sampling, all cohort members were nominally healthy, though unrecorded immune exposures were likely present. The donor tested CMV seronegative, placing the donor among the approximately 360 seronegative members of the cohort. Every donor gave a peripheral blood sample, and the peripheral blood mononuclear cells from that sample were used for TCR beta sequencing. The Qiagen DNeasy Blood Extraction Kit was used to extract genomic DNA from the blood cell samples. To prepare the library, the immunoSEQ multiplex PCR assay was applied. A mixture of 60 forward primers for TCR Vbeta segments and 13 reverse primers for TCR Jbeta segments was used in the multiplex PCR. The CDR3 region of rearranged TCR beta genes was amplified from genomic DNA by a multiplex PCR assay. On the Illumina HiSeq System, the amplified TCR beta libraries were sequenced as 87-base-pair reads. As for the authors' bioinformatics: In a later analysis, some 80 million unique TCR beta chains were counted across the 650 to 750 repertoires, and approximately 11 million of these chains were shared by at least two donors. Raw reads were error-corrected and collapsed into unique sequences by a nearest-neighbor algorithm in which closely related sequences were merged to remove PCR and sequencing errors. V, D and J gene segments were assigned by aligning CDR3 sequences to IMGT reference sequences. For a sequence to be retained, at least a six-nucleotide match to both a V gene segment and a J gene segment was required. Rearrangements were called productive when the CDR3 lacked stop codons and stayed in frame with V and J; all others were non-productive. Following IMGT convention, CDR3 was defined as the stretch from the second conserved V-encoded cysteine to the conserved J-encoded phenylalanine. The earlier analysis of about 530 of the donors excluded any sequence lacking an unambiguous match to a single V gene segment. An earlier analysis of several hundred of the donors called V segments functional above 56.7% productive rearrangements and segregating when the between-donor standard deviation exceeded 5%. A statistical classification framework was developed to diagnose cytomegalovirus status using the catalog of TCR beta chain sequences. V and J gene assignment, in a later analysis, came from comparing TCR nucleotide sequences with IMGT/GENE-DB human TR gene sequences. Using the TCRdist pipeline, a later analysis assigned CDR3 sequences along with most-parsimonious VDJ recombination scenarios. In a later analysis, each TCR beta chain was defined by its CDR3 amino acid sequence together with its V-gene family, and reads lacking a unique V-gene family were excluded. To address suspected cross-contamination and a sequencing artifact, a later analysis removed 450 to 700 highly shared, low-generation-probability nucleotide sequences. In a later analysis, a clonal expansion index for each public chain was calculated from normalized within-repertoire ranks of inferred template counts. Generation probabilities in a later analysis came from a VDJ recombination model fitted to out-of-frame rearrangements, and those results were checked against IGoR. A later analysis scored TCR-TCR, TCR-HLA and TCR-CMV co-occurrence with hypergeometric tests, applying a repertoire-size bias correction to TCR pairs. To estimate false discovery rates, a later analysis permuted the HLA or CMV assignments 20 times. In a later analysis, co-occurring TCRs were grouped with DBSCAN, and TCRdist sequence similarity was added when clustering was performed within HLA-allele-positive subsets. For co-occurrence clustering, repertoires with fewer than 30,000 or more than 120,000 public chains were excluded, along with five repertoires with anomalous nucleotide sharing. As stored in TCRdb, this immuneACCESS dataset retains in-frame rearrangements with V and J assigned. A fraction of the clones does not appear; measured against another copy, unresolved V genes explain less than half of the discrepancy, and the remainder lacks a known reason. V and J calls and clone size follow that table, whereas D and trimming were derived from the DNA. This sample holds about 130,000 clones; more than 65% were observed only once. The top ten hold approximately 2.6% of the sample.

About this clone itself: The target of this receptor is not known. Base qualities are not at hand, and no much larger clone is one base apart.

The clonotype comes from a man aged 45-65 years in good health and CMV-seronegative. Material for sequencing was PBMCs.

The CDR3 region: CASSIDRGIHGYTF. The bases are TGTGCCAGTAGTATAGATCGGGGGATCCATGGCTACACCTTC. Recombination linked TRBV19 to TRBJ1-2; TRBD1 is a possible D gene, resting on 5 matching bases. Trimming costs V 0 bases and J 6 bases, and their ends lie 11 bases apart. Reading from cysteine to phenylalanine, the CDR3 counts 14 amino acids. Left in the record is the CDR3 DNA by itself, 42 bases read in frame from the first base. As encoded in the germline V gene (reference sequence), CDR1 is LNHDA while CDR2 is SQIVND.